A selection of T cell receptor beta chains follows, all from one sample in a study of blood T cell repertoires in COVID-19. Libraries were prepared by immunoSEQ multiplex PCR; TCRdb keeps only in-frame clonotypes and omits some of them. The repertoire holds 90,000 to 150,000 clones, roughly 70% seen once, with under 0.95% in the top ten. The sample comprised peripheral blood. These receptors originate from a human donor with acute or convalescent COVID-19. The donor label of this sample is uncertain. The CDR3 runs from the conserved cysteine through the conserved F or W. The D gene is left open where the match is weak. Clone sizes are given selectively: once, few, many, or a class where the clone is expanded.

v_call	j_call	d_call	clone_size	cdr3_nt	cdr3_aa
TRBV7-9	TRBJ1-1	TRBD1	NA	TGTGCCAGCAGCTCGGACAGGGTAAACACTGAAGCTTTCTTT	CASSSDRVNTEAFF
TRBV3-1/TRBV3-2	TRBJ2-6	NA	NA	TGTGCCAGCAGCCAAGTATTGCAGGGGGCCAACGTCCTGACTTTC	CASSQVLQGANVLTF
TRBV5-4	TRBJ2-1	NA	few	TGTGCCAGCAGCGTTCGACAGTTAAATTACTCCTACAATGAGCAGTTCTTC	CASSVRQLNYSYNEQFF
TRBV15	TRBJ1-5	NA	NA	TGTGCCACCAGCAGAGCATATCAGCCCCAGCATTTT	CATSRAYQPQHF
TRBV7-2	TRBJ2-1	TRBD1	NA	TGTGCCAGCAGACAGGGACAGGGATACAATGAGCAGTTCTTC	CASRQGQGYNEQFF
TRBV2	TRBJ1-5	TRBD1	NA	TGTGCCAGCAAGCTAGGGACAGGCGCTAGGGGCAATCAGCCCCAGCATTTT	CASKLGTGARGNQPQHF
TRBV5-1	TRBJ1-6	NA	NA	TGCGCCAGCAGCTCCACCGGGGGATATAATTCACCCCTCCACTTT	CASSSTGGYNSPLHF
TRBV11-2	TRBJ2-3	TRBD1	NA	TGTGCCAGCAGACGTCTTGGACAGGGAGCACCAGATACGCAGTATTTT	CASRRLGQGAPDTQYF
TRBV28	TRBJ1-1	TRBD1	once	TGTGCCAGCAGTTCCACCGGGACAGGGAACACTGAAGCTTTCTTT	CASSSTGTGNTEAFF
TRBV24-1	TRBJ1-4	NA	few	TGTGCCACGTCAAGGGAGAAGGCAACTAATGAAAAACTGTTTTTT	CATSREKATNEKLFF
TRBV30	TRBJ1-6	NA	NA	TGTGCCTACGCCAGGGATTCACCCCTCCACTTT	CAYARDSPLHF
TRBV19	TRBJ1-2	TRBD1	NA	TGTGCCAGCCGGGACAGGGGTTATGGCTACACCTTC	CASRDRGYGYTF
TRBV3-1/TRBV3-2	TRBJ1-3	NA	NA	TGTGCCAGCACCCAAATGGGGGGGAACACCATATATTTT	CASTQMGGNTIYF
TRBV5-5	TRBJ1-1	NA	once	TGTGCCAGCAGCGGCACCGGGAGACCCGACACTGAAGCTTTCTTT	CASSGTGRPDTEAFF
TRBV20-1	TRBJ1-6	TRBD1	NA	TGCAGTGCTAGTGGGACAGCCTATAATTCACCCCTCCACTTT	CSASGTAYNSPLHF
TRBV4-1	TRBJ2-7	NA	many	TGCGCCAGCAGCCAAGTCTCGGCCTACGAGCAGTACTTC	CASSQVSAYEQYF
TRBV5-5	TRBJ2-3	NA	NA	TGTGCCAGCAGCTTGAACGGTCCAGATACGCAGTATTTT	CASSLNGPDTQYF